One and the same sample provided the 32 T cell receptor beta chains below, sequenced in a study of PD-L1 blockade in urothelial cancer. Sequenced by immunoSEQ multiplex PCR; TCRdb stores in-frame clones only, minus some. The sample holds around 40,000 clones, approximately 90% seen once. The time point is: pretreatment peripheral blood. The starting material was PBMCs, obtained around atezolizumab (anti-PD-L1) treatment. All receptors derive from a woman aged 60 to 75 with urothelial cancer.

V usage is TRBV19 and J usage is TRBJ2-1; 9 bases map to TRBD1. This CDR3 comprises 15 residues. V lost 10 bases to trimming and J lost 10 bases; unmatched junction nucleotides: 17. Per the germline V gene, CDR1 is LNHDA and CDR2 is SQIVND (reference sequence). CDR3 nucleotide sequence: TGTGCCACCAGCCAAGAGGGACAGGGCGTAAGGGAGCAGTTCTTC. It encodes CATSQEGQGVREQFF.

The V gene is TRBV28, the J gene TRBJ2-7; 8 bases fit TRBD1. CDR1 is MDHEN and CDR2 is SYDVKM in the germline V gene. The CDR3 length is 14 residues. V shed 4 bases and J 7 bases; nucleotides not matched to a gene: 9. CDR3 nucleotide sequence: TGTGCCAGCAGTTCGGGACAGGCTCCGGGGGAGCAGTACTTC. This sequence encodes CASSSGQAPGEQYF.

The chain joins TRBV11-3 to TRBJ2-2; a weak D match, TRBD1 (6 bases). CDR3 length: 20 amino acids. Trimming pared 6 bases from V and 4 bases from J, leaving 30 bases between. Germline values: CDR1 SGHNT, CDR2 YENEEA. The CDR3 here is CASRIPSGVSFSSTTGELFF. The CDR3 nucleotides read TGTGCCAGCAGAATCCCATCAGGGGTCTCATTCAGTTCGACCACCGGGGAGCTGTTTTTT.

The J gene is TRBJ1-5, the V gene TRBV7-9; 9 positions agree with TRBD1. This CDR3 has 16 residues. Germline CDR1 and CDR2: SEHNR and FQNEAQ (reference sequence). Trimming took 4 bases from V and 4 from J; bases not matched to a gene: 8. The CDR3 sequence is CASSSLGTGSNQPQHF. DNA of the CDR3: TGTGCCAGCAGCTCACTAGGGACAGGGAGTAATCAGCCCCAGCATTTT.

The chain carries TRBV5-4 and TRBJ2-5; 8 bases are shared with TRBD2. Germline CDR1 and CDR2: SGHNT and YYREEE (reference sequence). There are 15 residues in the CDR3. J was trimmed by 2 bases and V by 0 bases; bases with no gene match: 3. CDR3 sequence reads: CASSLATSEQETQYF. DNA of the CDR3: TGTGCCAGCAGCTTGGCGACTAGCGAACAAGAGACCCAGTACTTC.

V usage is TRBV6-5 and J usage is TRBJ1-2; D is ambiguous. Germline loops: CDR1 MNHEY, CDR2 SVGAGI. V was trimmed by 7 bases and J by 5 bases, leaving 14 bases between them. This CDR3 is built from 13 residues. The CDR3 region has the DNA TGTGCCAGCAACCCAGGATGGTCGTATGGCTACACCTTC. Protein sequence: CASNPGWSYGYTF.

The rearrangement joins TRBV28 to TRBJ1-5; 10 bases map to TRBD1. After removal of 5 bases from V and 6 bases from J, the junction contained 10 bases not matched to a gene. CDR1 is MDHEN, CDR2 SYDVKM, per germline. The CDR3 runs to 16 residues. CDR3 amino acids: CASSLRDRGLGQPQHF. CDR3 sequence (DNA): TGTGCCAGCAGTCTCCGGGACAGGGGACTGGGTCAGCCCCAGCATTTT.

The chain carries TRBV28 and TRBJ1-2, with a weak D call TRBD1 (6 bases). The CDR3 runs 17 residues. Germline V gene data show CDR1 as MDHEN and CDR2 as SYDVKM. Trimming pared 5 bases from V and 6 bases from J, leaving 25 bases between. CDR3 nucleotide sequence: TGTGCCAGCAGTCCTGGGCCTGCGCAGGGGCGCTCAGATGGCTACACCTTC. This sequence encodes CASSPGPAQGRSDGYTF.

V and J are TRBV29-1 and TRBJ2-5; 8 bases fit TRBD1. Germline values: CDR1 SQVTM, CDR2 ANQGSEA. This CDR3 spans 15 amino acids. Trimming cost V 3 bases and J 4 bases; bases outside gene matches: 10. CDR3 DNA: TGCAGCGTTGAGCCAAGACAGGGGCTGGGAGAGACCCAGTACTTC. Translated: CSVEPRQGLGETQYF. Drawing the rest from reference TRBV29-1 and TRBJ2-5, the complete variable domain is SAVISQKPSRDICQRGTSLTIQCQVDSQVTMMFWYRQQPGQSLTLIATANQGSEATYESGFVIDKFPISRPNLTFSTLTVSNMSPEDSSIYLCSVEPRQGLGETQYFGPGTRLLVL.

V gene TRBV20-1 combines with J gene TRBJ2-5, with D unresolved. Germline CDR1 DFQATT, CDR2 SNEGSKA (reference sequence). CDR3 length: 10 residues. With 4 bases removed from V and 5 bases from J, the gap between germline ends came to 5 bases. The CDR3 loop is CSAISETQYF. The CDR3 DNA reads as TGCAGTGCTATTTCTGAGACCCAGTACTTC.

This clone was observed a single time. The chain joins TRBV7-8 to TRBJ2-3; TRBD2 matches 11 bases. The germline V gene encodes CDR1 SGHVS and CDR2 FQNEAQ. V was clipped by 5 bases and J by 2 bases; unmatched bases: 15. CDR3 size: 19 residues. The CDR3 region is CASSPKLAGAGADTDTQYF. Written as DNA, the CDR3 is TGTGCCAGCAGCCCGAAACTAGCGGGAGCGGGTGCGGACACAGATACGCAGTATTTT.

The chain combines TRBV4-1 with TRBJ2-3, with D perhaps TRBD2 (5 bases). Germline CDR1 MGHRA, CDR2 YSYEKL. This CDR3 comprises 15 residues. Trimming shortened V by 1 base and J by 5 bases, and 13 bases separated the two germline ends. CDR3 coding DNA: TGCGCCAGCAGCCAAGTGTGGACTCCGGAAGATACGCAGTATTTT. Encoded protein: CASSQVWTPEDTQYF.

This rearrangement joins TRBV4-3 to TRBJ2-7; 11 bases fit TRBD1. The CDR3 length is 15 residues. Per the germline V gene, CDR1 is LGHNA and CDR2 is YSLEER. V shed 4 bases and J 0 bases; nucleotides not matched to a gene: 2. CDR3 DNA: TGCGCCAGCAGCCCGGGACAGGGGGTCTCCTACGAGCAGTACTTC. It yields the protein CASSPGQGVSYEQYF.

The chain carries TRBV7-9 and TRBJ2-5; TRBD2 aligns across 7 bases. Germline loops: CDR1 SEHNR, CDR2 FQNEAQ (reference sequence). This CDR3 has 14 residues. Trimming removed 2 bases from V and 3 bases from J; junction bases left unmatched: 3. Here the CDR3 DNA reads TGTGCCAGCAGCTTACTGCGGGGGAAAGAGACCCAGTACTTC. Amino acids: CASSLLRGKETQYF.

V is TRBV11-2 and J is TRBJ2-4; TRBD1 matches at 7 bases. With V trimmed by 5 bases and J by 11 bases, 6 bases remained unmatched. The CDR3 runs to 12 residues. Germline-derived CDR1 and CDR2 are SGHAT and FQNNGV. DNA of the CDR3: TGTGCCAGCAGCCGACAGGGACCATTTCAGTACTTC. This codes for CASSRQGPFQYF.

This clone was found a few times. The V gene is TRBV2, the J gene TRBJ1-2; TRBD1 aligns across 10 bases. The CDR3 has 17 amino acids. The ends lost 3 bases at V and 2 bases at J; junction bases unmatched: 9. Germline V gives CDR1 SNHLY, CDR2 FYNNEI. CDR3 loop: CASSDVWEDRGNYGYTF. CDR3 in DNA: TGTGCCAGCAGTGATGTCTGGGAGGACAGGGGGAACTATGGCTACACCTTC.

The genes are TRBV7-7 and TRBJ1-4, with D perhaps TRBD1 (5 bases). CDR3 length equals 15 residues. Germline V gene sequence: CDR1 SSHAT, CDR2 FNYEAQ (reference sequence). V dropped 5 bases and J dropped 1 base, with 11 bases sitting between them. The CDR3 nucleotides are TGTGCCAGCAGCCGAACGGGGGGAACTAATGAAAAACTGTTTTTT. Its translation: CASSRTGGTNEKLFF.

The rearrangement links TRBV11-2 to TRBJ2-1; D is uncertain. The V gene lost 4 bases and the J gene lost 7 bases, with 14 bases spanning the gap. The V gene's germline CDR1 is SGHAT and CDR2 FQNNGV. This CDR3 contains 14 residues. CDR3 nucleotide sequence: TGTGCCAGCAGCTCGCCCCGTATCGGGAATGAGCAGTTCTTC. It encodes CASSSPRIGNEQFF.

The chain joins TRBV4-2 to TRBJ1-5; TRBD1 aligns across 7 bases. This CDR3 has 16 amino acids. The J segment lost 6 bases and the V segment lost 1 base, leaving 9 bases of the junction unmatched. Germline V gene lookup returns CDR1 LGHNA and CDR2 YNFKEQ. The CDR3 loop reads CASSQAGGGSGQPQHF. The CDR3 DNA reads TGTGCCAGCAGCCAAGCGGGAGGGGGCTCTGGTCAGCCCCAGCATTTT.

A note on this clone: In this CDR3 the conserved last residue, phenylalanine or tryptophan, is missing, so a read error is likely. Because the CDR3's place on the DNA is in doubt, the DNA is left out and the CDR3 is given as listed by TCRdb. The chain is built from TRBV12-5 and TRBJ2-7; the table's D gene call, TRBD2, was not cross checked with the DNA. The CDR3 is 10 amino acids long, termini counted. In germline, CDR1 is LGHNT, CDR2 FRNRAP. The CDR3 region is CASGGSGTQL.

The V gene is TRBV7-3, the J gene TRBJ1-1; TRBD1 matches at 9 bases. CDR3 length: 15 amino acids. V lost 5 bases, J lost 1 base, and 5 bases stayed unmatched. Germline CDR1 and CDR2: SGHTA and FQGTGA. The chain's CDR3 is CASSVAGQGNTEAFF. Written as DNA, the CDR3 is TGTGCCAGCAGCGTAGCGGGACAGGGGAACACTGAAGCTTTCTTT.

The V and J genes are TRBV5-8 and TRBJ2-1, with D possibly being TRBD1 (6 bases). CDR1 SGHTS and CDR2 YDEGEE come from the germline V gene. Trimming pared 2 bases from V and 1 base from J, leaving 16 bases between. The CDR3 loop spans 17 amino acids. The CDR3 DNA reads as TGTGCCAGCAGCTTTACAGGGACCCGGGTTTCCTACAATGAGCAGTTCTTC. Residues: CASSFTGTRVSYNEQFF.

The rearrangement links TRBV15 to TRBJ2-7, with TRBD2 identical over 16 bases. Germline trimming cut 2 bases from V and 7 bases from J; bases unmatched to any gene: 8. The CDR3 contains 17 residues. CDR1 is LNHNV and CDR2 is YYDKDF in the germline V gene (reference sequence). DNA for the CDR3: TGTGCCACCAGCAGAAGGGGACTAGCGGGAGGGCCGCGGGAGCAGTACTTC. Translated, it gives CATSRRGLAGGPREQYF. Filled out from reference TRBV15 and TRBJ2-7, the complete variable domain reads DAMVIQNPRYQVTQFGKPVTLSCSQTLNHNVMYWYQQKSSQAPKLLFHYYDKDFNNEADTPDNFQSRRPNTSFCFLDIRSPGLGDTAMYLCATSRRGLAGGPREQYFGPGTRLTVT.

This clone has only one observation. The V and J genes are TRBV4-3 and TRBJ1-2; the match to TRBD1 covers 9 bases. Germline lookup yields CDR1 LGHNA and CDR2 YSLEER. V lost 4 bases, J lost 4 bases, and 4 bases stayed unmatched. CDR3 length equals 14 residues. In DNA, the CDR3 is TGCGCCAGCAGCCGAGAGACAGGGGGCTATGGCTACACCTTC. It encodes CASSRETGGYGYTF.

The chain employs TRBV9 and TRBJ2-3, with 9 bases lining up with TRBD2. After removal of 1 base from V and 0 bases from J, the junction contained 3 bases not matched to a gene. This CDR3 contains 16 residues. CDR1 and CDR2 (germline): SGDLS, YYNGEE. Written as DNA, the CDR3 is TGTGCCAGCAGCGTACTAGCGGGAACTAGCACAGATACGCAGTATTTT. Amino acid sequence: CASSVLAGTSTDTQYF. Full variable domain (remainder filled in from reference TRBV9 and TRBJ2-3): DSGVTQTPKHLITATGQRVTLRCSPRSGDLSVYWYQQSLDQGLQFLIQYYNGEERAKGNILERFSAQQFPDLHSELNLSSLELGDSALYFCASSVLAGTSTDTQYFGPGTRLTVL.

The rearrangement joins TRBV27 to TRBJ1-1; D is undetermined. The V end lost 4 bases, the J end lost 8 bases, and 14 bases lay between the germline ends. Germline V gene lookup returns CDR1 MNHEY and CDR2 SMNVEV (reference sequence). The CDR3 runs to 13 residues. As DNA, the CDR3 is TGTGCCAGCAGTTCGACGGGGAGTAAGGAAGCTTTCTTT. Amino acids: CASSSTGSKEAFF.

Only one count was recorded for this clone. The chain couples TRBV5-1 to TRBJ1-4; a possible D gene is TRBD1 (5 bases). Germline-derived CDR1 and CDR2 are SGHRS and YFSETQ. The ends were cut back, 3 bases at V and 1 base at J, with 7 bases in the middle. The CDR3 spans 14 residues. The CDR3 reads CASSYGGTNEKLFF. The CDR3 DNA is TGCGCCAGCAGCTACGGGGGAACTAATGAAAAACTGTTTTTT.

This clone occurred once. CDR3 region: CASSSRAQGNTGELFF. The CDR3 DNA follows: TGCGCCAGCAGCTCAAGGGCCCAGGGGAACACCGGGGAGCTGTTTTTT. This rearrangement joins TRBV5-1 to TRBJ2-2, with D maybe TRBD1 (5 bases). The CDR3 has 16 amino acids. Trimming pared 3 bases from V and 1 base from J, leaving 13 bases between. Germline V gene lookup returns CDR1 SGHRS and CDR2 YFSETQ.

By share of the sample, this clone is medium-sized. The rearrangement uses TRBV28 and TRBJ1-2; no definite D call. CDR3 length equals 10 residues. From germline, CDR1 is MDHEN and CDR2 SYDVKM. V lost 10 bases to trimming and J lost 0 bases, with 3 bases between them. CDR3 bases: TGTGCCACGGCTAACTATGGCTACACCTTC. Translation: CATANYGYTF.

The V and J genes are TRBV9 and TRBJ2-1, with D tentatively TRBD2 (5 bases). Deletions cut 3 bases from V and 9 bases from J, with 19 bases between. The CDR3 totals 15 residues. Germline values: CDR1 SGDLS, CDR2 YYNGEE. CDR3 DNA: TGTGCCAGCAGCGACCACATACTAGGCTGGGGTGAGCAGTTCTTC. Amino acid sequence: CASSDHILGWGEQFF.

This clone was observed a single time. This chain joins TRBV10-2 and TRBJ2-5, with 13 bases that match TRBD2. The CDR3 length is 17 residues. The V gene end was trimmed by 6 bases and the J gene end by 2 bases; junction bases not matched to a gene: 9. Germline assignment: CDR1 WSHSY and CDR2 SAAADI. CDR3 in DNA: TGCGCCAGCAGGACTAGCGGGAGGCTAAGGGGACAAGAGACCCAGTACTTC. Translating gives CASRTSGRLRGQETQYF.

The chain has TRBV4-1 and TRBJ2-1; the match to TRBD1 covers 9 bases. The ends lost 4 bases at V and 2 bases at J; junction bases unmatched: 3. The CDR3 totals 15 residues. CDR1 and CDR2 (germline): MGHRA, YSYEKL. This CDR3 reads CASSPDRGAYNEQFF. The CDR3 DNA is TGCGCCAGCAGCCCCGACAGGGGGGCCTACAATGAGCAGTTCTTC.